These 21 T cell receptor beta chains came from one sample sequenced in a study of blood T cell repertoires in COVID-19. The repertoire was sequenced with immunoSEQ multiplex PCR; TCRdb's copy has only in-frame clones and lacks some. The sample includes about 78,000 clones, around nine tenths of them seen just once. Sequenced: peripheral blood. Receptor source: a man aged 45-60 years with active or convalescent COVID-19.

The chain couples TRBV12-2 to TRBJ2-3; the DNA was not used to check the table's D call, TRBD1. TRBV12-2 is reported as a pseudogene. The CDR3 sequence is 15 residues long. The CDR3 DNA follows: TGTGCAAGTCCCCCAGGGACAGGGAGCACAGATACGCAGTATTTT. Translating gives CASPPGTGSTDTQYF.

This rearrangement joins TRBV10-2 to TRBJ2-3; maybe TRBD1 (6 bases). The V and J ends lost 2 bases and 4 bases respectively, with 10 bases between them. The length of the CDR3 is 14 residues. Looked up from germline, CDR1 is WSHSY and CDR2 is SAAADI. CDR3 sequence reads: CASSEGGRADTQYF. CDR3 DNA sequence: TGCGCCAGCAGTGAGGGGGGCAGGGCAGATACGCAGTATTTT.

The gene calls are TRBV10-3 and TRBJ1-4; TRBD1 might be the D (5 bases). Germline CDR1 is ENHRY and CDR2 is SYGVKD. The CDR3 has 12 amino acids. The V gene lost 3 bases and the J gene lost 8 bases, with 7 bases spanning the gap. CDR3 sequence (DNA): TGTGCCATCAGTGATCCAGGGGAAAAACTGTTTTTT. Amino acids: CAISDPGEKLFF.

V and J are TRBV11-2 and TRBJ1-4; the D gene is possibly TRBD1 (6 bases). CDR1 and CDR2 from the germline V gene are SGHAT and FQNNGV. Trimming pared 3 bases from V and 1 base from J, leaving 12 bases between. The CDR3 is made up of 16 amino acids. The CDR3 spells CASSLGSGVTNEKLFF. The CDR3 bases are TGTGCCAGCAGCTTGGGGTCAGGGGTAACTAATGAAAAACTGTTTTTT.

The chain couples TRBV14 to TRBJ2-1; maybe TRBD2 (6 bases). CDR3 size: 16 residues. Trimming stripped 2 bases from V and 7 bases from J, with 18 bases between. CDR1 is SGHDN, CDR2 FVKESK, per germline. The CDR3 loop is CASSQQTGLRGNEQFF. CDR3 bases: TGTGCCAGCAGCCAACAAACGGGACTTCGTGGTAATGAGCAGTTCTTC.

The chain links TRBV28 to TRBJ2-2; D possibly corresponds to TRBD2 (6 bases). Between the trimmed V and J ends, which lost 10 bases and 3 bases, there was a span of 18 bases. Germline V gene data show CDR1 as MDHEN and CDR2 as SYDVKM. This CDR3 spans 15 amino acids. CDR3 DNA: TGTGCCACTCGTCCAGGGACTCAGTACACCGGGGAGCTGTTTTTT. As protein: CATRPGTQYTGELFF.

The chain carries TRBV5-4 and TRBJ2-7; 7 bases map to TRBD2. The length of the CDR3 is 15 residues. Germline trimming cut 4 bases from V and 2 bases from J; bases unmatched to any gene: 9. The germline gives CDR1 SGHNT, CDR2 YYREEE (reference sequence). The CDR3 sequence is CASSQGLVDTYEQYF. The DNA of the CDR3 is TGTGCCAGCAGCCAAGGACTAGTTGACACCTACGAGCAGTACTTC.

The J gene is TRBJ2-4, the V gene TRBV10-3; TRBD2 matches at 15 bases. V dropped 6 bases and J dropped 7; count of bases not matched to a gene: 4. Looked up from germline, CDR1 is ENHRY and CDR2 is SYGVKD. CDR3 length: 15 residues. The CDR3 sequence is CAISSGLAGGNIQYF. The CDR3 DNA sequence: TGTGCCATCAGCTCGGGACTAGCGGGGGGCAACATTCAGTACTTC.

The V gene is TRBV5-1, the J gene TRBJ2-1; 10 nucleotides align to TRBD1. CDR1 SGHRS and CDR2 YFSETQ come from the germline V gene. Trimming removed 3 bases from V and 6 bases from J; junction bases left unmatched: 6. The CDR3 loop spans 15 amino acids. The CDR3 here is CASSSGTGERNEQFF. CDR3 nucleotides: TGCGCCAGCAGCTCTGGGACAGGGGAACGCAATGAGCAGTTCTTC. The full variable domain, in which reference TRBV5-1 and TRBJ2-1 provide the parts outside the CDR3, is KAGVTQTPRYLIKTRGQQVTLSCSPISGHRSVSWYQQTPGQGLQFLFEYFSETQRNKGNFPGRFSGRQFSNSRSEMNVSTLELGDSALYLCASSSGTGERNEQFFGPGTRLTVL.

The chain combines TRBV28 with TRBJ1-1; 8 bases are a match to TRBD1. The V gene end was trimmed by 2 bases and the J gene end by 5 bases; junction bases not matched to a gene: 7. The CDR3 is 15 residues long. The germline gives CDR1 MDHEN, CDR2 SYDVKM. CDR3: CASSLTGGSGTEAFF. The CDR3 region has the DNA TGTGCCAGCAGTTTAACAGGGGGATCGGGGACTGAAGCTTTCTTT.

The count of this clone is one. V is TRBV5-1 and J is TRBJ2-4, with TRBD2 matching 9 bases. Trimming at V came to 0 bases and at J to 5 bases, leaving 0 bases not matched to a gene. The CDR3 totals 14 residues. Germline V gene data show CDR1 as SGHRS and CDR2 as YFSETQ. CDR3 residues: CASSLGTSENIQYF. CDR3 nucleotide sequence: TGCGCCAGCAGCTTGGGGACTAGCGAAAACATTCAGTACTTC.

The chain combines TRBV12-3 or TRBV12-4 with TRBJ1-3; D ambiguous. The CDR3 covers 12 residues. The ends were cut back, 4 bases at V and 15 bases at J, with 16 bases in the middle. The CDR3 DNA sequence: TGTGCCAGCAGTTATTTTTCGTCCCTATCATATTTT. Residues: CASSYFSSLSYF.

CDR3 sequence: CASSSFQGHLNTEAFF. CDR3 DNA: TGTGCCAGCAGTTCGTTCCAGGGACACCTGAACACTGAAGCTTTCTTT. V is TRBV6-5 and J is TRBJ1-1; TRBD1 might be the D (6 bases). Trimming removed 4 bases from V and 0 bases from J, with 15 bases in between. Germline V gives CDR1 MNHEY, CDR2 SVGAGI. The CDR3 contains 16 residues.

J is TRBJ2-7 and V is TRBV5-5, with D perhaps matching TRBD1 (7 bases). Trimming left V 0 bases short and J 1 base short, with 20 bases between. The V gene's germline CDR1 is SGHKS and CDR2 YYEKEE (reference sequence). The CDR3 spans 18 residues. CDR3 region: CASSLDLSSAGGSYEQYV. DNA for the CDR3: TGTGCCAGCAGCTTGGATTTATCGTCGGCAGGGGGGTCCTACGAGCAGTACGTC.

The V call is TRBV28, the J call TRBJ1-2, with 7 positions matching TRBD1. This CDR3 has 12 amino acids. Germline V gene lookup returns CDR1 MDHEN and CDR2 SYDVKM. Germline trimming cut 10 bases from V and 7 bases from J; bases unmatched to any gene: 9. This CDR3 is CAIAGQEPGYTF. The CDR3 DNA reads as TGTGCCATAGCCGGACAGGAGCCTGGCTACACCTTC.

To note about this clone: Other DNA variants within this sample encode the same CDR3. The V gene is TRBV9, the J gene TRBJ1-6; D gene ambiguous. CDR1 and CDR2 (germline): SGDLS, YYNGEE. The V end lost 0 bases, the J end lost 7 bases, and 5 bases lay between the germline ends. This CDR3 is built from 13 residues. CDR3: CASSVASNSPLHF. The CDR3 coding sequence is TGTGCCAGCAGCGTAGCTAGCAATTCACCCCTCCACTTT.

This chain connects TRBV27 to TRBJ1-2; 8 bases are shared with TRBD1. The V gene end was trimmed by 3 bases and the J gene end by 5 bases; junction bases not matched to a gene: 8. Germline CDR1 reads MNHEY; CDR2 reads SMNVEV (reference sequence). This CDR3 contains 15 residues. In nucleotides, the CDR3 is TGTGCCAGCAGTTTCCGACAGGGGAGTACGTATGGCTACACCTTC. This translates into CASSFRQGSTYGYTF.

V is TRBV5-6 and J is TRBJ2-4; 7 bases agree with TRBD2. The CDR3 sequence is 14 residues long. The V and J ends lost 4 bases and 15 bases, in that order; junction bases with no gene match: 16. Germline lookup yields CDR1 SGHDT and CDR2 YYEEEE. The DNA for the CDR3 is TGTGCCAGCAGCGGGGGAGGGCAGCAGCTAAGGGGGTACTTC. Its protein is CASSGGGQQLRGYF.

The chain employs TRBV6-1 and TRBJ2-7, with D maybe TRBD2 (5 bases). This CDR3 is built from 14 residues. Germline CDR1 MNHNS, CDR2 SASEGT. V was trimmed by 3 bases and J by 0 bases, leaving 9 bases between them. CDR3 DNA sequence: TGTGCCAGCAGTGAGGGAGTCAGCTCCTACGAGCAGTACTTC. Translating it yields CASSEGVSSYEQYF.

The gene calls are TRBV6-2 or TRBV6-3 and TRBJ2-2; D is unclear. Trimming removed 5 bases from V and 5 bases from J, with 12 bases in between. CDR1 is MNHEY, CDR2 SVGEGT, per germline. The CDR3 has 14 amino acids. The CDR3 DNA sequence: TGTGCCAGCAGTCGCCTAGGTCTTACCGGGGAGCTGTTTTTT. This gives the protein CASSRLGLTGELFF.

The chain is built from TRBV11-2 and TRBJ2-2; tentative D call: TRBD2 (6 bases). The germline CDR1 and CDR2 sequences are SGHAT and FQNNGV. The CDR3 is 14 residues long. V gave up 5 bases and J gave up 4 bases, with 11 bases separating them. CDR3 in amino acids: CASSPNSGTGELFF. The CDR3 DNA reads TGTGCCAGCAGCCCAAATAGCGGCACCGGGGAGCTGTTTTTT.